This T cell receptor (beta chain) was recovered during a study of OX40 agonist ivuxolimab in advanced cancers. Looking at the study overall: Ivuxolimab was an agonistic, fully human IgG2 monoclonal antibody directed against OX40 (CD134), a costimulatory receptor. Intravenous ivuxolimab was administered to patients every 2 weeks at six dose levels: 0.01, 0.1, 0.3, 1.5, 3 and 10 mg/kg. Of the approximately 50 patients in dose escalation, some 19 had hepatocellular carcinoma, some 15 had melanoma, 9 had renal cell carcinoma and 9 had head and neck cancer. The dose-escalation cohort was around 83% male with a mean age of around 62 years, ranging from about 20 to 85. Prior anti-PD-1, anti-PD-L1 or anti-CTLA-4 therapy was permitted, and checkpoint inhibitors had been received by around 39% of dose-escalation patients. Three dose-escalation patients achieved partial responses, one with hepatocellular carcinoma and two with cutaneous melanoma. Peripheral TCRbeta sequencing was intended to test whether TCR sequence diversity was altered and clonal T-cell expansion was caused by ivuxolimab. The paper describes the monotherapy dose-escalation part (N = 52 patients) of the phase I trial of ivuxolimab. General conclusions and limits of the study: Clonal expansion of both CD4+ and CD8+ blood T cells was observed from baseline to week 6 at doses 0.1 to 3.0 mg/kg. The antigen specificity of the peripheral T cells that underwent clonal expansion was not determined. In the 0.1-3.0 mg/kg groups, partial responders had among the lowest normalized peripheral clonal expansion, particularly in CD8+ T cells. After ivuxolimab, CD8+ T cells had more expanded clones than CD4+ T cells on average. Low levels of normalized T-cell clonal expansion were also seen in some patients who did not respond.

On this clone: Its antigen is still unknown. No base qualities exist here, and no much larger clone lies one base off it.

Genomic DNA was isolated from the sorted cells so that the TCRbeta CDR3 region could be sequenced. TCRbeta CDR3 regions were sequenced using the immunoSEQ Assay. This is the immuneACCESS table as TCRdb keeps it, with only in-frame sequences that have V and J called. A part of the clones is gone; compared with another copy, unresolved V genes explain less than half, and the rest is unexplained. Within this sample are tens of thousands of clones, with approximately 91% of them counted one time only. The top ten clones comprise approximately 0.67% of the sample. Patients with a history of autoimmune disease or receiving systemic immunosuppression were excluded from the trial. Peripheral blood for TCR sequencing was drawn from every dose cohort at baseline, at cycle 4 day 1 and at cycle 7 day 1. The samples were drawn from a first-in-human, open-label, multicenter phase I dose-escalation trial of ivuxolimab. Adults with locally advanced or metastatic melanoma, renal cell, hepatocellular, or head and neck squamous cell carcinoma were enrolled in the trial. Before TCR sequencing, CD4+ and CD8+ T cells were separately sorted from peripheral blood.

Based on the germline V gene, the CDR1 and CDR2 sequences are MDHEN and SYDVKM. Taken from cysteine to phenylalanine, the CDR3 has 16 residues. Only the CDR3 DNA stays, 48 bases, in frame from base 1. The V end loses 2 bases and the J end loses 2 bases, and a stretch of 12 bases separates them. This TCR was recovered from an adult with an advanced solid tumor such as melanoma, head and neck, liver or kidney cancer. The sample was CD4+ or CD8+ T cells sorted from blood, taken in a trial of the OX40 agonist ivuxolimab. The rearrangement combines TRBV28 with TRBJ2-2, with TRBD2 as a weak D call on 5 bases. The DNA sequence is TGTGCCAGCAGTTTAAATACGGGGAAAAACACCGGGGAGCTGTTTTTT. Translated, this is CASSLNTGKNTGELFF.